The 19 T cell receptor beta chains reported below all come from one sample, sequenced in a study of beta chain features in type 1 diabetes. The study's findings and limits: A moderate, significant TCRB CDR3 shortening appeared in type 1 diabetes across four CD4+ subsets.

For these receptors, no antigen is known. Expressed TCRB transcripts were sequenced because the entire RNA isolate underwent reverse transcription. Assay: immunoSEQ multiplex PCR; the TCRdb copy retains only in-frame clones and omits some. The table has some 350,000 clones, roughly 12% seen once. The sequencing sample was made of naive CD4+ T cells from blood. The receptors derive from a young woman with type 1 diabetes.

This clone was detected only a few times. The chain combines TRBV28 with TRBJ2-3, with 7 bases aligning to TRBD1. The ends lost 9 bases at V and 2 bases at J; junction bases unmatched: 5. CDR1 is MDHEN and CDR2 is SYDVKM in the germline V gene. The CDR3 runs to 13 residues. CDR3 amino acids: CASLDRNTDTQYF. The CDR3 bases are TGTGCCAGTCTGGACAGGAACACAGATACGCAGTATTTT.

Only a few counts were recorded for this clone. The chain combines TRBV7-9 with TRBJ1-2, with D possibly TRBD1 on 6 matching bases. The CDR3 is 12 amino acids. Between the trimmed V and J ends, which lost 3 bases and 4 bases, there was a span of 6 bases. The V gene's germline CDR1 is SEHNR and CDR2 FQNEAQ (reference sequence). Here the CDR3 DNA reads TGTGCCAGCAGCTTGACAGGCTATGGCTACACCTTC. Encoded protein: CASSLTGYGYTF.

About this clone: Other DNA sequences in this specimen translate into the identical CDR3. The chain couples TRBV7-2 to TRBJ1-5; D gene uncertain. Trimming stripped 0 bases from V and 7 bases from J, with 7 bases between. This CDR3 has 13 residues. Germline loops: CDR1 SGHTA, CDR2 FQGNSA. In nucleotides, the CDR3 is TGTGCCAGCAGCTTAGCGGGAGGCCAGCCCCAGCATTTT. Translated, it gives CASSLAGGQPQHF.

This clone came up a few times. This chain joins TRBV11-1 and TRBJ2-1; 7 bases map to TRBD2. This CDR3 comprises 13 residues. With 11 bases clipped from V and 5 bases from J, the junction kept 9 bases outside the gene matches. The germline gives CDR1 SGHAT, CDR2 FQDESV (reference sequence). The CDR3 loop is CASGVAGNNEQFF. The DNA for the CDR3 is TGTGCCTCCGGGGTAGCGGGTAACAATGAGCAGTTCTTC.

This clone occurred a few times. V and J are TRBV5-4 and TRBJ2-3; 7 nucleotides agree with TRBD2. Germline-derived CDR1 and CDR2 are SGHNT and YYREEE (reference sequence). After removal of 3 bases from V and 4 bases from J, the junction contained 17 bases not matched to a gene. The CDR3 sequence is 18 residues long. The CDR3 nucleotides are TGTGCCAGCAGCTCCCCCGGAGGGGCGGGGGTGGGCTCAGATACGCAGTATTTT. Amino acid sequence: CASSSPGGAGVGSDTQYF.

The table lists this clone with a few counts. V usage is TRBV2 and J usage is TRBJ2-7; 8 positions agree with TRBD1. The CDR3 is made up of 15 amino acids. With V trimmed by 4 bases and J by 0 bases, 5 bases remained unmatched. Germline loops: CDR1 SNHLY, CDR2 FYNNEI. CDR3: CASSGRQGSSYEQYF. The DNA of the CDR3 is TGTGCCAGCAGTGGCCGACAGGGGAGCTCCTACGAGCAGTACTTC.

This clone was seen more than once but under ten times. V and J are TRBV21-1 and TRBJ2-7; the table assigns TRBD1, which was not confirmed against the DNA. TRBV21-1 counts as a pseudogene. The CDR3 extends over 17 amino acids. CDR3 region: CASSKRADRDVSYEQYV. The CDR3 DNA reads as TGTGCCAGCAGCAAAAGGGCGGACAGGGACGTCTCCTACGAGCAGTACGTC.

This clone was observed a handful of times. V gene TRBV18 combines with J gene TRBJ1-2; a possible D gene is TRBD1 (5 bases). The CDR3 is 17 amino acids. V lost 3 bases to trimming and J lost 3 bases, with 20 bases between them. Germline values: CDR1 KGHSH, CDR2 LQKENI. This CDR3 reads CASSPLVAGEKDYGYTF. DNA of the CDR3: TGTGCCAGCTCACCGCTGGTAGCGGGGGAGAAGGACTATGGCTACACCTTC.

The rearrangement links TRBV11-2 to TRBJ1-5; D call uncertain. Germline V gives CDR1 SGHAT, CDR2 FQNNGV. Deletions cut 0 bases from V and 7 bases from J, with 7 bases between. The length of the CDR3 is 13 residues. CDR3 DNA sequence: TGTGCCAGCAGCTTAGATCCCGGGCAGCCCCAGCATTTT. Protein sequence: CASSLDPGQPQHF.

Regarding this clone: Within the sample, other DNA sequences also encode this same CDR3. The genes are TRBV9 and TRBJ1-5; 7 bases are shared with TRBD1. Germline V lookup: CDR1 SGDLS, CDR2 YYNGEE. Trimming at V came to 2 bases and at J to 1 base, leaving 3 bases not matched to a gene. The CDR3 sequence is 15 residues long. The DNA of the CDR3 is TGTGCCAGCAGCGTTGGACAGGCGAGCAATCAGCCCCAGCATTTT. It encodes CASSVGQASNQPQHF.

This CDR3 is CASSLGDRAGYTF. The DNA of the CDR3 is TGCGCCAGCAGCTTGGGGGACAGGGCTGGCTACACCTTC. The genes are TRBV5-1 and TRBJ1-2; 9 nucleotides align to TRBD1. With 0 bases clipped from V and 7 bases from J, the junction kept 1 base outside the gene matches. The CDR3 length is 13 residues. Germline V gives CDR1 SGHRS, CDR2 YFSETQ.

This clone turned up a few times. The chain recombines TRBV5-6 with TRBJ2-7; 8 nucleotides align to TRBD2. Germline V gene data show CDR1 as SGHDT and CDR2 as YYEEEE. This CDR3 comprises 13 residues. V gave up 6 bases and J gave up 6 bases; unmatched junction bases: 8. The CDR3 is CASISIAGGEQYV. CDR3 nucleotide sequence: TGTGCCAGCATCAGTATTGCGGGAGGCGAGCAGTACGTC.

This chain's CDR3 is CASSLGMGRATGELFF. The CDR3 DNA reads as TGTGCCAGCAGCTTAGGCATGGGCAGGGCCACCGGGGAGCTGTTTTTT. J is TRBJ2-2 and V is TRBV7-2, with a possible D match to TRBD1 (5 bases). V gave up 1 base and J gave up 4 bases, with 13 bases separating them. There are 16 residues in the CDR3. Germline V gene sequence: CDR1 SGHTA, CDR2 FQGNSA.

This clone was recorded a few times. The chain couples TRBV30 to TRBJ2-2; 11 bases are shared with TRBD1. The CDR3 length is 16 residues. V lost 2 bases, J lost 4 bases, and 6 bases stayed unmatched. Germline CDR1 is GTSNPN and CDR2 is SVGIG (reference sequence). The CDR3 nucleotides read TGTGCCTGGAGTTTTGTCGGGACAGGGGGCACCGGGGAGCTGTTTTTT. This translates into CAWSFVGTGGTGELFF.

A few counts support this clone. The chain is built from TRBV5-1 and TRBJ2-1; 13 positions match TRBD2. CDR1 SGHRS and CDR2 YFSETQ come from the germline V gene. The CDR3 spans 19 residues. The J segment lost 6 bases and the V segment lost 1 base, leaving 13 bases of the junction unmatched. CDR3 in amino acids: CASSLRGGTSGISVNEQFF. The DNA for the CDR3 is TGCGCCAGCAGCTTGCGGGGGGGGACTAGCGGGATCAGCGTCAATGAGCAGTTCTTC.

The gene calls are TRBV27 and TRBJ2-1; 9 nucleotides agree with TRBD1. Germline lookup yields CDR1 MNHEY and CDR2 SMNVEV (reference sequence). The CDR3 contains 16 residues. With 2 bases clipped from V and 2 bases from J, the junction kept 4 bases outside the gene matches. DNA of the CDR3: TGTGCCAGCAGTTTAGGTAACAGGGGGCCCTACAATGAGCAGTTCTTC. Residues: CASSLGNRGPYNEQFF.

This rearrangement joins TRBV28 to TRBJ2-6; D might be TRBD2 (7 bases). V was cut by 3 bases and J by 0 bases, with 18 bases left in between. The CDR3 spans 19 residues. Germline lookup yields CDR1 MDHEN and CDR2 SYDVKM. The CDR3 nucleotides read TGTGCCAGCAGTTTTGGGGGGGCTTGGTTTTTCTCTGGGGCCAACGTCCTGACTTTC. This gives the protein CASSFGGAWFFSGANVLTF.

This sequence joins TRBV5-6 and TRBJ1-5; a weak D match, TRBD1 (5 bases). The length of the CDR3 is 17 residues. The germline CDR1 and CDR2 sequences are SGHDT and YYEEEE. Trimming removed 2 bases at V and 0 bases at J, with 15 bases between. The CDR3 loop is CASSLTTDSVSNQPQHF. CDR3 DNA sequence: TGTGCCAGCAGCTTAACAACCGACAGCGTTAGCAATCAGCCCCAGCATTTT.

This clone was counted only a few times. The J gene is TRBJ2-3, the V gene TRBV27; TRBD1 aligns across 7 bases. V was clipped by 5 bases and J by 6 bases; unmatched bases: 5. Germline V gene sequence: CDR1 MNHEY, CDR2 SMNVEV (reference sequence). The length of the CDR3 is 13 residues. As DNA, the CDR3 is TGTGCCAGCAGTCCGACAGGGTTGGATACGCAGTATTTT. Protein product: CASSPTGLDTQYF.